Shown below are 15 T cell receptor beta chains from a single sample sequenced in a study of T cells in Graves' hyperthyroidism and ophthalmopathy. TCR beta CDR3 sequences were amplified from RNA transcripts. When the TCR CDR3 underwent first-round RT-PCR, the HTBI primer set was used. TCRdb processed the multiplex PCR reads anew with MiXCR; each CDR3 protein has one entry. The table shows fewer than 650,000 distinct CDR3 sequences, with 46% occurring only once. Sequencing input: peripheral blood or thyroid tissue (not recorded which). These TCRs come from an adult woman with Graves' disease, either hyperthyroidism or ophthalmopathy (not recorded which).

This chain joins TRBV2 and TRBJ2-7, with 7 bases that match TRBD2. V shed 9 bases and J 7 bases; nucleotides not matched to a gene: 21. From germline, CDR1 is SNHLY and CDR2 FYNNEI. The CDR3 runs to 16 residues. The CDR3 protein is CARGLADLSNTGEQYF. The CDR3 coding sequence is TGTGCCAGGGGGCTAGCGGATTTATCGAACACCGGGGAGCAGTACTTC.

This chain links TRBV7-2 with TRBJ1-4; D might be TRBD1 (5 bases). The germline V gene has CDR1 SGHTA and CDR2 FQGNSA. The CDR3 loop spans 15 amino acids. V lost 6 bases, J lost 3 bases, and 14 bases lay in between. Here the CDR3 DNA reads TGTGCCAGCAGTTCGGAGGGGAGGGCTAATGAAAAACTGTTTTTT. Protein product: CASSSEGRANEKLFF.

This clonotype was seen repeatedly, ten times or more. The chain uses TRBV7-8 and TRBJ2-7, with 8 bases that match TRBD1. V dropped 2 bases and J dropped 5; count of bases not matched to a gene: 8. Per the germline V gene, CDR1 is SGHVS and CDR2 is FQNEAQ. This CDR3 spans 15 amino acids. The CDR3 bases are TGTGCCAGCAGCTTAACCCTCGACAGGGGCAACGAGCAGTACTTC. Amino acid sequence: CASSLTLDRGNEQYF.

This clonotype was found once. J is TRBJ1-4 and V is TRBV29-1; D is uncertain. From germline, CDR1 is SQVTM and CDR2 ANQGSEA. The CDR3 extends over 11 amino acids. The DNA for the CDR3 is TGCATGATCTCCTTGGATGAAAAACTGTTTTTT. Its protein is CMISLDEKLFF.

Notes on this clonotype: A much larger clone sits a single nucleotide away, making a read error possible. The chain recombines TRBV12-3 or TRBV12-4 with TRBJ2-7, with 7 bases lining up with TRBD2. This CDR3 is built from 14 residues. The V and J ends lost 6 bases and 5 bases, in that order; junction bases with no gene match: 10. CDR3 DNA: TGTGCCAGCAGGGTTGGCGGGAGCGGGGACGAGCAGTACTTC. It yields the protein CASRVGGSGDEQYF.

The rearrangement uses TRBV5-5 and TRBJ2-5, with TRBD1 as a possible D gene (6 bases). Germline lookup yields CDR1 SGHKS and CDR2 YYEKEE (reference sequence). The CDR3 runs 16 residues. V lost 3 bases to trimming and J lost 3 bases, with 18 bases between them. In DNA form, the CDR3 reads TGTGCCAGCAGCTGGACCGGGACATCATTAAAAGAGACCCAGTACTTC. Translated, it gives CASSWTGTSLKETQYF.

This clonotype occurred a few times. The CDR3 protein is CASSDGSPRAFF. In nucleotides, the CDR3 is TGCGCCAGCAGCGACGGGAGTCCTCGGGCTTTCTTT. This chain links TRBV5-1 with TRBJ1-1; the D is unclear. This CDR3 has 12 amino acids. V shed 4 bases and J shed 11 bases, with 15 bases lying between them. The germline gives CDR1 SGHRS, CDR2 YFSETQ.

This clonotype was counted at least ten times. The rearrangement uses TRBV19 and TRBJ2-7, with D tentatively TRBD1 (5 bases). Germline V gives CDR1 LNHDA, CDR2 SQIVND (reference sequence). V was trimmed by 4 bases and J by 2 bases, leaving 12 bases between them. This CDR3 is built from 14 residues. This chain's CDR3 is CASSTSGWTYEQYF. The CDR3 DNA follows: TGTGCCAGTAGTACTTCAGGGTGGACCTACGAGCAGTACTTC.

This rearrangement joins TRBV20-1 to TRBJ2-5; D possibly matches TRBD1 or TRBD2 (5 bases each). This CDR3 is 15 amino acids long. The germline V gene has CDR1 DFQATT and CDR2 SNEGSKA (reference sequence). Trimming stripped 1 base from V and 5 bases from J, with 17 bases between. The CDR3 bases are TGCAGTGCTAGAGTTCATGGGGACGTAACGGAGACCCAGTACTTC. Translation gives CSARVHGDVTETQYF.

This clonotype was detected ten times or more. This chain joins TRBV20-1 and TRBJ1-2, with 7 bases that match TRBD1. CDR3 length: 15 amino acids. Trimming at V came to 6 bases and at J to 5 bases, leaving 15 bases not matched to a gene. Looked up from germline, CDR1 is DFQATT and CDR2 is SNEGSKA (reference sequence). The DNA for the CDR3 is TGCAGTGCGCTATTGACAGGGAGTATAGGGTATGGCTACACCTTC. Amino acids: CSALLTGSIGYGYTF.

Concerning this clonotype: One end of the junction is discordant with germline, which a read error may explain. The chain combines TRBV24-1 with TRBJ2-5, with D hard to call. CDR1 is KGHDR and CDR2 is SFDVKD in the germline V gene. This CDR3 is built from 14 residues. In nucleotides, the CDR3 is TGTGCTACCAGTGATCTAGGGCCCCAAGAGACCCAGTACTTC. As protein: CATSDLGPQETQYF.

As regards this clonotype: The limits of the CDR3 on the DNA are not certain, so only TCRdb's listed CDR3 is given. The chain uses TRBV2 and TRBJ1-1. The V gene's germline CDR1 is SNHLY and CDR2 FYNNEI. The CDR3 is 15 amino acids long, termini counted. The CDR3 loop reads CASREVGGGNTEAFF.

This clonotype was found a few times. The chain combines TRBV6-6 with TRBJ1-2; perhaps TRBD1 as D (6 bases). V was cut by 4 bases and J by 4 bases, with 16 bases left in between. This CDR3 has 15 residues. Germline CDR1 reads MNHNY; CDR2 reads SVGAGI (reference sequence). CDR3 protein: CASSSARQEIYGYTF. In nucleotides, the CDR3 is TGTGCCAGCAGTTCAGCCCGACAGGAAATCTATGGCTACACCTTC.

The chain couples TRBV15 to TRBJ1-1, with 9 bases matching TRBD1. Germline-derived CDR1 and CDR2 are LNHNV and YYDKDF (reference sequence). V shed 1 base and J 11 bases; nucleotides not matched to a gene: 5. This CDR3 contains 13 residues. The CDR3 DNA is TGTGCCACCAGCAGAGCGGACAGGGGCCTGGCTTTCTTT. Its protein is CATSRADRGLAFF.

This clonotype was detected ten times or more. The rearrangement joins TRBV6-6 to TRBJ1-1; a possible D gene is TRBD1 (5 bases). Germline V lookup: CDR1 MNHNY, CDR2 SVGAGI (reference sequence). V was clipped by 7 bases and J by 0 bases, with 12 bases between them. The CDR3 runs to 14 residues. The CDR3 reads CASTPTGLNTEAFF. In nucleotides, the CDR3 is TGTGCCAGCACCCCAACAGGATTGAACACTGAAGCTTTCTTT.